These T cell receptor beta chains were read from a single sample in a study of T cells in Graves' hyperthyroidism and ophthalmopathy. Using its own MiXCR run on the multiplex PCR reads, TCRdb lists one record per CDR3 protein. The sample consists of hundreds of thousands of distinct CDR3 sequences, less than 15% of them appearing once. Sequenced sample: blood. These TCRs come from a woman aged 18 to 35 with Graves' hyperthyroidism. Each CDR3 is given with its conserved first and last residue. Clone size, where shown, is once, few, many, or a class for clones that have expanded.

V	size	J	CDR3
TRBV30	many	TRBJ2-4	CAWSKGLGVGENIQYF
TRBV7-8	many	TRBJ2-2	CASSTPPRDYSGTGELFF
TRBV11-2	many	TRBJ1-2	CASSFVEGNYGYTF
TRBV6-1	many	TRBJ2-1	CASSPGNEQFF
TRBV12-3/TRBV12-4	many	TRBJ1-1	CASTLAASGGEAFF
TRBV20-1	many	TRBJ1-1	CSASNPRINTEAFF
TRBV27	many	TRBJ2-7	CASSLGTPPGYYEQYF
TRBV27	many	TRBJ2-5	CASSHLTGGEETQYF
TRBV18	many	TRBJ1-4	CASSPQETVPWANEKLFF
TRBV4-2	many	TRBJ1-1	CASSQDWDRNTEAFF
TRBV4-3	.	TRBJ2-1	CASSQDRQLDEQFF
TRBV28	many	TRBJ1-1	CASRETGAEAFF
TRBV19	few	TRBJ2-5	CATLPVGGETQYF
TRBV7-9	.	TRBJ2-3	CASSLGWTGGYPTDTQYF
TRBV5-6	.	TRBJ1-5	CASSNTTGDVKPQHF
TRBV12-3/TRBV12-4	few	TRBJ2-7	CASSHPSSYEQYF
TRBV7-9	few	TRBJ1-4	CASSLVRSGTSDLNEKLFF
TRBV29-1	many	TRBJ2-1	CSVGLSSGSFGEQFF
TRBV6-1	many	TRBJ2-7	CASSDGTGGSYEQYF
TRBV28	many	TRBJ1-4	CASSLTDRNEKLFF
TRBV30	few	TRBJ2-1	CAWLKAGGHNEQFF
TRBV9	many	TRBJ2-1	CASSVASRGAYNEQFF
TRBV12-3/TRBV12-4	.	TRBJ2-7	CASRHGGPREQYF
TRBV28	many	TRBJ2-7	CASSRAMTFPSYEQYF
TRBV20-1	many	TRBJ2-5	CSARGTSVETQYF
TRBV10-3	many	TRBJ2-5	CAISESLAGDQGETQYF
TRBV25-1	many	TRBJ2-1	CASSGTTGGWGEQFF
TRBV6-1	.	TRBJ2-2	CASSSGGDLVTGELFF
TRBV6-5	.	TRBJ2-7	CASSYARGITYEQYF
TRBV2	many	TRBJ2-5	CASSLETQYF
TRBV19	many	TRBJ2-7	CASSIAGPSYEQYF
TRBV12-3/TRBV12-4	many	TRBJ2-1	CASSALAGYGNEQFF
TRBV13	many	TRBJ2-7	CASRGQGAWEQYF
TRBV19	many	TRBJ2-2	CASSRDPGLYANTGELFF
TRBV12-3/TRBV12-4	many	TRBJ2-1	CASTQVGYNEQFF
TRBV7-2	few	TRBJ1-2	CASSSPRREHYGYTF
TRBV6-1	many	TRBJ1-1	CASSVGYTEAFF
TRBV28	.	TRBJ2-7	CASSLGSGGGYEQYF
TRBV6-5	.	TRBJ1-5	CASSYPTWDREKEQPQHF
TRBV7-3	many	TRBJ2-1	CASSDRTVNEQFF
TRBV6-1	many	TRBJ1-2	CASSRTGGYGYTF
TRBV6-6	.	TRBJ1-2	CASSYSGTVPNYGYTF
TRBV20-1	few	TRBJ1-1	CSARWGRTTEAFF
TRBV20-1	.	TRBJ1-5	CSGERGYNQPQHF
TRBV6-2/TRBV6-3	many	TRBJ2-1	CASSWEGQGSYNEQFF
TRBV11-2	many	TRBJ2-2	CASSWDSLNTGELFF
TRBV18	many	TRBJ2-1	CASSQPSAGFNEQFF
TRBV30	many	TRBJ2-3	CAWSVKATSTDTQYF
TRBV6-2/TRBV6-3	many	TRBJ2-5	CASSYSRGSAGGPETQYF
TRBV4-1	many	TRBJ2-3	CASSYSGLSTDTQYF
TRBV4-1	.	TRBJ2-1	CASSRGRPFKFF